This entry describes one T cell receptor beta chain. Its antigen is unknown. TCRdb keeps only in-frame clones here, not all; method: immunoSEQ multiplex PCR. In the table there are about 67,000 clones, approximately 84% of which are singletons. From germline, CDR1 is GTSNPN and CDR2 SVGIG (reference sequence). The CDR3 contains 11 residues. Trimming removed 8 bases from V and 3 bases from J, with 11 bases in between. This sample is drawn from a study of OX40 agonist ivuxolimab in advanced cancers. Study context: The patients' treatment was ivuxolimab, an agonistic anti-OX40 (CD134) antibody. One hepatocellular carcinoma and two cutaneous melanoma patients partially responded. Study-wide points: Not determined was the antigen specificity of the expanded peripheral T cells. Some nonresponders also had low normalized T-cell clonal expansion.

The source of this sequence is an adult with an advanced solid tumor such as melanoma, head and neck, liver or kidney cancer. The source material was CD4+ or CD8+ T cells sorted from blood, sampled in a trial of the OX40 agonist ivuxolimab. This sequence joins TRBV30 and TRBJ2-7, with a tentative D call TRBD2 (5 bases). The CDR3 loop is CATDRGYEQYF. CDR3 bases: TGTGCCACCGACCGGGGCTACGAGCAGTACTTC.